This TCR beta chain is from a study of T cells after yellow fever vaccination. The CDR3 consists of 14 residues. V was trimmed by 0 bases and J by 3 bases, leaving 7 bases between them. CDR1 is SGDLS, CDR2 YYNGEE, per germline. TCRdb re-called the 5' RACE reads through MiXCR, storing one row per CDR3 protein. Among 350,000 to 450,000 distinct CDR3 sequences listed, approximately 19% were seen once. A word on this clonotype: Its antigen is as yet unknown.

General study results and limits: The booster saw the reappearance of most primary-vaccination clones (around 96% CD4, 88% CD8). Peaking faster, on day 5 versus 15, the secondary response was nonetheless weaker.

This TCR was recovered from a man younger than 35 who received the YFV17D yellow fever vaccine. The sequences come from PBMCs, collected before the yellow fever booster vaccination. The chain employs TRBV9 and TRBJ2-1; D might be TRBD2 (6 bases). CDR3 DNA sequence: TGTGCCAGCAGCGTAGTGGGAGGCTACAATGAGCAGTTCTTC. Protein product: CASSVVGGYNEQFF.